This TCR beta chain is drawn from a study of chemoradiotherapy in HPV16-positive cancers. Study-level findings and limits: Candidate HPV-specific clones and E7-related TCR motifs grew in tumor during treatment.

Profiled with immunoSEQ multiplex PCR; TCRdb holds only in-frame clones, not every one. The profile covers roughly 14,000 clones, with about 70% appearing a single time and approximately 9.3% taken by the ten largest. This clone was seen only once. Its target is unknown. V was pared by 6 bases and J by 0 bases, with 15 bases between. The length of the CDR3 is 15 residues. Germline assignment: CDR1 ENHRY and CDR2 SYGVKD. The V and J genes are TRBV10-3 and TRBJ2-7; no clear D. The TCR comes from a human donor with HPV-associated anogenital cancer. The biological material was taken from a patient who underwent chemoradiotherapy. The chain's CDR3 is CAISLNSDSSYEQYF. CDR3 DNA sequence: TGTGCCATCAGCCTGAACAGTGATAGCTCCTACGAGCAGTACTTC.